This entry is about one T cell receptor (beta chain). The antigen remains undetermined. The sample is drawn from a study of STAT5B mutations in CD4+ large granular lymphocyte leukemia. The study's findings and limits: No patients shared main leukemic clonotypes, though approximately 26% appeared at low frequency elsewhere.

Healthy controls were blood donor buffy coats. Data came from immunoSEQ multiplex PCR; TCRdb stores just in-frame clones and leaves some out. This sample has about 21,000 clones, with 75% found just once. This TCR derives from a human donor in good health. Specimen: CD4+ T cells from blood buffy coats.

The CDR3 region is CASSESKTGNYGYTF. The CDR3 DNA sequence: TGTGCCAGCAGTGAAAGTAAGACAGGAAACTATGGCTACACCTTC. The V call is TRBV6-1, the J call TRBJ1-2, with D perhaps TRBD1 (6 bases). Germline CDR1 and CDR2: MNHNS and SASEGT. V was pared by 2 bases and J by 2 bases, with 12 bases between. CDR3 size: 15 residues.